This T cell receptor beta chain was obtained from a study of T cell responses to AZD1222 COVID-19 vaccine. General study results and limits: Possibly, clonal diversity was underestimated; donors were largely white British and included more females. There were repertoire samples only from the period after the peak T cell response. Seropositivity was recorded at baseline in only 6 or 7 AZD1222 recipients.

Points on this clone: Antigen: not known.

TCRdb's table, derived via immunoSEQ multiplex PCR, lists solely in-frame clones and lacks some. Of about 140,000 clones in the sample, about nine tenths were seen once. V dropped 4 bases and J dropped 6; count of bases not matched to a gene: 8. The germline V gene has CDR1 SGHDT and CDR2 YYEEEE. The length of the CDR3 is 14 residues. This sample comprised peripheral blood, obtained on day 0 of AZD1222 vaccination. This TCR was sampled from an adult in good health. J is TRBJ1-2 and V is TRBV5-6, with 8 bases identical to TRBD1. CDR3 sequence reads: CASSRGQGGNGYTF. CDR3 coding DNA: TGTGCCAGCAGCCGCGGACAGGGCGGGAATGGCTACACCTTC.